Following are 6 T cell receptor beta chains from one sample sequenced in a study of immune heterogeneity within non-small cell lung tumors. With 32 V and 13 J primers, multiplex PCR amplified the TCR beta CDR3. Using its own MiXCR run on the multiplex PCR reads, TCRdb lists one record per CDR3 protein. The data contain about 4,600 distinct CDR3 sequences, roughly 36% of them singletons. Template came from bulk tumor genomic DNA, at about 650 ng per sample. Several spatially distant biopsies were obtained per primary tumor intraoperatively. Each patient presented with untreated, newly diagnosed non-small cell lung cancer and received curative surgery. The sample consisted of lung tumor tissue. The receptors stem from a woman in her forties or fifties with non-small cell lung cancer.

This chain connects TRBV18 to TRBJ1-4, with D maybe TRBD1 (5 bases). The CDR3 runs to 12 residues. Deletions cut 5 bases from V and 8 bases from J, with 9 bases between. The germline CDR1 and CDR2 sequences are KGHSH and LQKENI. Here the CDR3 DNA reads TGTGCCAGCTCAGGGGACGGAGAAAAACTGTTTTTT. This translates into CASSGDGEKLFF.

By share of the sample, this clonotype is medium-sized. In DNA form, the CDR3 reads TGTGCCAGCTCCCAGACCCGGGCTCAGTACTTC. Encoded protein: CASSQTRAQYF. The chain uses TRBV28 and TRBJ2-7; D gene ambiguous. Germline V lookup: CDR1 MDHEN, CDR2 SYDVKM. The CDR3 is 11 amino acids. Trimming stripped 8 bases from V and 10 bases from J, with 15 bases between. The whole variable domain, filled in from reference TRBV28 and TRBJ2-7, reads DVKVTQSSRYLVKRTGEKVFLECVQDMDHENMFWYRQDPGLGLRLIYFSYDVKMKEKGDIPEGYSVSREKKERFSLILESASTNQTSMYLCASSQTRAQYFGPGTRLTVT.

This clonotype was detected only a few times. The CDR3 is CASSLTGVGEKLFF. Written as DNA, the CDR3 is TGTGCCAGCAGCTTGACAGGGGTTGGTGAAAAACTGTTTTTT. This chain links TRBV5-4 with TRBJ1-4; 7 bases agree with TRBD1. Looked up from germline, CDR1 is SGHNT and CDR2 is YYREEE (reference sequence). V lost 1 base, J lost 7 bases, and 4 bases stayed unmatched. CDR3 length equals 14 residues.

By share, this clonotype counts as medium-sized. The rearrangement uses TRBV5-1 and TRBJ1-1; D not certain. CDR1 SGHRS and CDR2 YFSETQ come from the germline V gene. The germline V and J ends were trimmed by 2 bases and 6 bases, with 11 bases remaining between them. The CDR3 runs 13 residues. This CDR3 reads CASSLTADSEAFF. The CDR3 DNA reads TGCGCCAGCAGCTTAACAGCAGATTCTGAAGCTTTCTTT. The full variable domain, its missing parts supplied by reference TRBV5-1 and TRBJ1-1, is KAGVTQTPRYLIKTRGQQVTLSCSPISGHRSVSWYQQTPGQGLQFLFEYFSETQRNKGNFPGRFSGRQFSNSRSEMNVSTLELGDSALYLCASSLTADSEAFFGQGTRLTVV.

In its sample, this clonotype ranks as medium-sized. The J gene is TRBJ2-3, the V gene TRBV6-1, with unresolved D. Between the trimmed V and J ends, which lost 0 bases and 3 bases, there was a span of 10 bases. This CDR3 comprises 15 residues. CDR1 MNHNS and CDR2 SASEGT come from the germline V gene. CDR3 sequence (DNA): TGTGCCAGCAGTGAAGCGCCGGCCGCGACAGATACGCAGTATTTT. Translation: CASSEAPAATDTQYF.

The chain joins TRBV6-5 to TRBJ2-7; D remains unclear. The CDR3 extends over 13 amino acids. In germline, CDR1 is MNHEY, CDR2 SVGAGI. Trimming took 0 bases from V and 3 from J, leaving 6 bases between them. CDR3 loop: CASSYSRLYEQYF. CDR3 nucleotides: TGTGCCAGCAGTTACTCGAGACTCTACGAGCAGTACTTC.